A selection of T cell receptor beta chains follows, all from one sample in a study of identical twins. MiXCR, applied by TCRdb to the 5' RACE reads, yields one record per CDR3 protein. The repertoire includes roughly 290,000 distinct CDR3 sequences, under 9% of them detected once, and about 2.1% sits in the top ten. The sample was also reused in another study, on yellow fever vaccine responses in identical twins.

Sequenced: memory (CD45RO+) T cells sorted from blood. The receptors here all came from a woman younger than 30 in good health. CDR3s include the opening cysteine and the closing phenylalanine or tryptophan. The D gene is left open where the match is weak. Clone size is given for some rows only: seen once, a few or many times, or a class if the clone is expanded.

TRBJ2-1 TRBD2 TRBV5-1 many CASSSASGRVWFF TGCGCCAGCAGCTCCGCTAGCGGGAGGGTCTGGTTCTTC
TRBJ2-2 TRBD2 TRBV11-2 . CASSPGLYGGETYTGELFF TGTGCCAGCAGCCCGGGACTATACGGAGGGGAGACCTACACCGGGGAGCTGTTTTTT
TRBJ2-2 . TRBV5-6 . CASREGFDTGELFF TGTGCCAGCAGGGAGGGTTTCGACACCGGGGAGCTGTTTTTT
TRBJ1-2 . TRBV24-1 many CATSERPLAGYTF TGTGCCACCAGTGAAAGACCCCTGGCTGGCTACACCTTC
TRBJ2-5 TRBD2 TRBV11-3 . CASSLGASGSSPGETQYF TGTGCCAGCAGCTTAGGAGCTAGCGGGAGCTCCCCTGGAGAGACCCAGTACTTC
TRBJ2-2 . TRBV20-1 many CSAPGQFAGELFF TGCAGTGCCCCCGGACAGTTTGCCGGGGAGCTGTTTTTT
TRBJ2-1 . TRBV3-1 many CASSQEVSSYNEQFF TGTGCCAGCAGCCAAGAGGTGAGCTCCTACAATGAGCAGTTCTTC
TRBJ2-7 TRBD2 TRBV19 . CASSRDYSYEQYF TGTGCCAGCTCCCGGGACTACTCCTACGAGCAGTACTTC
TRBJ1-1 . TRBV9 many CASSVIQTNTEAFF TGTGCCAGCAGCGTAATCCAGACGAACACTGAAGCTTTCTTT
TRBJ2-3 . TRBV29-1 many CSVEDRLSTDTQYF TGCAGCGTTGAAGATCGTCTTTCCACAGATACGCAGTATTTT
TRBJ2-1 . TRBV6-1 many CAITAYNEQFF TGTGCCATCACAGCCTACAATGAGCAGTTCTTC
TRBJ2-5 . TRBV5-1 . CASSLNIKETQYF TGCGCCAGCAGCTTGAATATTAAAGAGACCCAGTACTTC
TRBJ2-3 . TRBV2 few CASSSMNTQYF TGTGCCAGCAGTTCTATGAATACGCAGTATTTT
TRBJ2-1 TRBD2 TRBV5-1 many CASSLGSGGPDEQFF TGCGCCAGCAGCTTGGGTAGCGGGGGGCCTGATGAGCAGTTCTTC
TRBJ2-7 TRBD1 TRBV6-5 few CASSYSVLRQGVYEQYF TGTGCCAGCAGTTACTCGGTTTTGCGACAGGGAGTCTACGAGCAGTACTTC
TRBJ2-5 . TRBV6-5 . CASSYETQYF TGTGCCAGCAGTTACGAGACCCAGTACTTC
TRBJ1-2 TRBD1 TRBV5-1 few CASSFTGADGYTF TGCGCCAGCAGCTTCACAGGGGCTGATGGCTACACCTTC
TRBJ1-2 TRBD1 TRBV28 . CASSIRTGTDYGYTF TGTGCCAGCAGTATTAGAACAGGGACAGACTATGGCTACACCTTC
TRBJ2-5 . TRBV14 . CASSQNGIVETQYF TGTGCCAGCAGCCAAAACGGGATTGTGGAGACCCAGTACTTC
TRBJ1-5 . TRBV7-6 many CASSSTDSNQPQHF TGTGCCAGCAGCAGCACAGATAGCAATCAGCCCCAGCATTTT
TRBJ2-3 TRBD1 TRBV4-1 few CASSQDGTGPDTQYF TGCGCCAGCAGCCAAGATGGGACAGGTCCAGATACGCAGTATTTT
TRBJ2-1 TRBD2 TRBV20-1 few CTPGLALFNEQFF TGCACACCGGGACTAGCGCTTTTCAATGAGCAGTTCTTC
TRBJ2-3 TRBD2 TRBV12-3/TRBV12-4 many CASSLASGGHETQYF TGTGCCAGCAGTTTAGCGAGCGGGGGGCACGAAACGCAGTATTTT
TRBJ1-6 . TRBV28 few CASSFKQNSPLHF TGTGCCAGCAGTTTCAAACAAAATTCACCCCTCCACTTT
TRBJ2-3 . TRBV5-6 few CASSQGSPDTQYF TGTGCCAGCAGCCAAGGGTCCCCAGATACGCAGTATTTT
TRBJ2-5 . TRBV10-3 many CAISFGETQYF TGTGCCATCAGTTTCGGGGAGACCCAGTACTTC
TRBJ2-2 . TRBV27 few CASSLFGNTGELFF TGTGCCAGCAGTTTATTCGGGAACACCGGGGAGCTGTTTTTT